Reported below is one T cell receptor (beta chain). Cells designated naive CD8 were CD45RO-negative and were positively selected for CCR7, with terminally differentiated effector memory CD45RA+ cells excluded. The sample comes from a study of shared clonotypes between healthy human individuals. V was clipped by 0 bases and J by 1 base, with 10 bases between them. The CDR3 totals 15 residues. Some clones are missing from TCRdb's copy, which holds only in-frame ones; the method was immunoSEQ multiplex PCR. The sample records about 580,000 clones, 98% being singletons. This TCR came from a young man in good health. This rearrangement joins TRBV23-1 to TRBJ2-7; D ambiguous. TRBV23-1 is labeled an ORF, and its function is uncertain. Input material: naive CD8+ T cells sorted from blood. DNA of the CDR3: TGCGCCAGCAGTCAATCCCCGAACACTTCCTACGAGCAGTACTTC. Protein product: CASSQSPNTSYEQYF.